The TCR beta chain under discussion was sequenced for a study of regulatory T cells in long-lasting Graves disease. General study results and limits: Thyroid tissue was not sampled; only peripheral blood was. Persistent disease showed a preference for TRBV28, TRBJ1-2 and TRBJ2-5.

PBMC-derived RNA was used for the TCR library. By American Thyroid Association guidelines, Graves' disease was diagnosed in the cohort. Remarks on this clonotype: Its antigen is unknown.

Germline V CDR1 and CDR2: MNHEY, SVGEGT. V gave up 7 bases and J gave up 3 bases; unmatched junction bases: 12. The CDR3 consists of 16 residues. TCRdb redid the calling of the reads with MiXCR, one entry per CDR3 protein. Of about 730 distinct CDR3 sequences listed, about nine tenths are singletons. The receptor was derived from a woman aged 18-30 years with Graves disease. V gene TRBV6-2 or TRBV6-3 combines with J gene TRBJ2-4; 7 bases align to TRBD2. This sample comprised peripheral blood mononuclear cells (PBMCs), obtained with antithyroid drug treatment, in newly diagnosed or persistent Graves disease (not recorded which). CDR3: CASIPGAGQDKNIQYF. The CDR3 nucleotides are TGTGCCAGCATTCCCGGAGCGGGGCAGGACAAAAACATTCAGTACTTC.